The 6 T cell receptor beta chains reported below all come from one sample, sequenced in a study of blood T cell repertoires in COVID-19. Only in-frame clones appear in the TCRdb table, and some are missing; sequencing was by immunoSEQ multiplex PCR. This sample has 200,000 to 300,000 clones; around 88% occur once, and the top ten carry around 1.3%. Sequencing was performed on PBMCs or T cells enriched from blood (not recorded which). These receptors came from a woman between 35 and 50 years old with acute COVID-19.

This clone has a handful of counts. The genes are TRBV11-3 and TRBJ2-2, with 7 bases identical to TRBD2. V shed 5 bases and J 6 bases; nucleotides not matched to a gene: 12. Germline V gene data show CDR1 as SGHNT and CDR2 as YENEEA. The CDR3 has 16 amino acids. Here the CDR3 DNA reads TGTGCCAGCAGCCCCGACGCGGGAGAGGTTCCCGGGGAGCTGTTTTTT. The encoded protein is CASSPDAGEVPGELFF. The full variable domain, in which reference TRBV11-3 and TRBJ2-2 provide the parts outside the CDR3, is EAGVVQSPRYKIIEKKQPVAFWCNPISGHNTLYWYLQNLGQGPELLIRYENEEAVDDSQLPKDRFSAERLKGVDSTLKIQPAELGDSAVYLCASSPDAGEVPGELFFGEGSRLTVL.

The rearrangement uses TRBV28 and TRBJ2-4, with unresolved D. Trimming removed 2 bases at V and 0 bases at J, with 11 bases between. The CDR3 spans 16 residues. The germline V gene has CDR1 MDHEN and CDR2 SYDVKM. The CDR3, as DNA: TGTGCCAGCAGTTTAAAGCTCCCAAGAGCCAAAAACATTCAGTACTTC. It encodes CASSLKLPRAKNIQYF.

A few counts support this clone. The V gene is TRBV5-8, the J gene TRBJ2-7, with a weak D call TRBD2 (6 bases). The length of the CDR3 is 15 residues. Germline V gene data show CDR1 as SGHTS and CDR2 as YDEGEE. With 4 bases removed from V and 0 bases from J, the gap between germline ends came to 14 bases. CDR3 sequence (DNA): TGTGCCAGCAGCCATTACGGGGGATACTCCTACGAGCAGTACGTC. Its protein product is CASSHYGGYSYEQYV.

The chain has TRBV2 and TRBJ1-1; D is perhaps TRBD1 (5 bases). Germline V gene data show CDR1 as SNHLY and CDR2 as FYNNEI. With 3 bases removed from V and 0 bases from J, the gap between germline ends came to 17 bases. This CDR3 region has 17 residues. CDR3 in DNA: TGTGCCAGCAGTGATCAGGGCCCCGCTACGATGAACACTGAAGCTTTCTTT. This encodes CASSDQGPATMNTEAFF.

The chain carries TRBV19 and TRBJ2-7, with D uncertain. This CDR3 has 13 amino acids. The V gene's germline CDR1 is LNHDA and CDR2 SQIVND (reference sequence). Trimming took 10 bases from V and 5 from J, leaving 18 bases between them. The CDR3 loop is CATSNGVTHEQYF. The CDR3 coding sequence is TGTGCCACAAGCAACGGAGTCACACACGAGCAGTACTTC.

This clone was recorded once. This chain uses TRBV11-2 with TRBJ2-7, with 7 positions matching TRBD1. The CDR3 sequence is 17 residues long. CDR1 SGHAT and CDR2 FQNNGV come from the germline V gene. J lost 4 bases, V lost 1 base, and 13 bases had no gene match. CDR3 in amino acids: CASSLGDRVKVEYEQYV. The CDR3 DNA follows: TGTGCCAGCAGCTTAGGCGACAGGGTAAAGGTGGAGTACGAGCAGTACGTC.